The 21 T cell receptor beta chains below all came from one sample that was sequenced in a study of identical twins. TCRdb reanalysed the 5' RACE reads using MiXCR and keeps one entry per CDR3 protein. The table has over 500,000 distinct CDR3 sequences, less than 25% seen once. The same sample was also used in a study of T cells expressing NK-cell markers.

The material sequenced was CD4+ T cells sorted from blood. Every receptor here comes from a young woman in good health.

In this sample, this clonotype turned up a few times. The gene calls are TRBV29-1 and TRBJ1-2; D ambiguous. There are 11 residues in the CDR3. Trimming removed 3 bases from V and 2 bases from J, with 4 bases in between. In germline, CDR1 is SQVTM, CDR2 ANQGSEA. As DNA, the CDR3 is TGCAGCGTTGAGAGCAACTATGGCTACACCTTC. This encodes CSVESNYGYTF.

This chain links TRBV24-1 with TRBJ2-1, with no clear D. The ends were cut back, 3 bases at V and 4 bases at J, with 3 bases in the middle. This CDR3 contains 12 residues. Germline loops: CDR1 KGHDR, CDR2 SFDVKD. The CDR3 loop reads CATSDLYNEQFF. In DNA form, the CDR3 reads TGTGCCACCAGTGATCTGTACAATGAGCAGTTCTTC.

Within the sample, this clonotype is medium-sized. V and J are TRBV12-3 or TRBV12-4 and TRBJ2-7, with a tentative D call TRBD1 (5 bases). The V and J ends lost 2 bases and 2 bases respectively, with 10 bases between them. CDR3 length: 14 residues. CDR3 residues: CASSLQGSAYEQYF. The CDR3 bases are TGTGCCAGCAGTTTACAGGGTTCCGCCTACGAGCAGTACTTC.

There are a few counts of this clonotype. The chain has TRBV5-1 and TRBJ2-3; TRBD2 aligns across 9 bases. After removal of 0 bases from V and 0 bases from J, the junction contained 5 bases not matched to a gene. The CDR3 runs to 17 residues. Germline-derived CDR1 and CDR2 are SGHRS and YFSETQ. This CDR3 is CASSLASLAGSTDTQYF. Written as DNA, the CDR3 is TGCGCCAGCAGCTTGGCGTCCCTAGCGGGGAGCACAGATACGCAGTATTTT. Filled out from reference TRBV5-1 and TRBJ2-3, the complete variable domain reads KAGVTQTPRYLIKTRGQQVTLSCSPISGHRSVSWYQQTPGQGLQFLFEYFSETQRNKGNFPGRFSGRQFSNSRSEMNVSTLELGDSALYLCASSLASLAGSTDTQYFGPGTRLTVL.

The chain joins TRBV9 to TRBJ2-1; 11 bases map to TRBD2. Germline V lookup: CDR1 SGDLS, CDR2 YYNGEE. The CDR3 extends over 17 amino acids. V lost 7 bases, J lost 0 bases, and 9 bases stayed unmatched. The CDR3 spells CASSRLAGMSSYNEQFF. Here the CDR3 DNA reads TGTGCCAGCTCCAGACTAGCGGGGATGTCCTCCTACAATGAGCAGTTCTTC.

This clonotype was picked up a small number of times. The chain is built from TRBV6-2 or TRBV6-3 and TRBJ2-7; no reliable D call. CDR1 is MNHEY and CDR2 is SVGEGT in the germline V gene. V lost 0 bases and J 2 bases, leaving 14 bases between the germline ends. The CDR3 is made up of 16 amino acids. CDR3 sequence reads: CASSYSPRKATYEQYF. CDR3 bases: TGTGCCAGCAGTTACTCCCCCCGGAAGGCAACCTACGAGCAGTACTTC.

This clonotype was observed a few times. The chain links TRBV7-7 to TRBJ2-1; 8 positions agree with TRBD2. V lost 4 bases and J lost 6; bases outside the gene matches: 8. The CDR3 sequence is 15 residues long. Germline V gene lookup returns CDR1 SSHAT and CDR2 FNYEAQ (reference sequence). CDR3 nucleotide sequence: TGTGCCAGCAGCTGGGGGGAGCGGGAGAGCAATGAGCAGTTCTTC. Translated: CASSWGERESNEQFF.

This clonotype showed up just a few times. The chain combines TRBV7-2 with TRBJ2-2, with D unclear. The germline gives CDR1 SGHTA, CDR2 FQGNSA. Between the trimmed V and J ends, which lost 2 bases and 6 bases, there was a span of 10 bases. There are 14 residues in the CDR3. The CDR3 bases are TGTGCCAGCAGCTTAATAGGGTGGGCCGGGGAGCTGTTTTTT. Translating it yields CASSLIGWAGELFF.

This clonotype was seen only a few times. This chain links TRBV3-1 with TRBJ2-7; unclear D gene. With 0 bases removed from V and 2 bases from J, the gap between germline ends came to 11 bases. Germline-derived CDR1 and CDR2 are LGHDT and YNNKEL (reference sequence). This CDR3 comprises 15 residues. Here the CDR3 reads CASSQDPATTYEQYF. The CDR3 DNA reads TGTGCCAGCAGCCAAGATCCGGCCACAACCTACGAGCAGTACTTC.

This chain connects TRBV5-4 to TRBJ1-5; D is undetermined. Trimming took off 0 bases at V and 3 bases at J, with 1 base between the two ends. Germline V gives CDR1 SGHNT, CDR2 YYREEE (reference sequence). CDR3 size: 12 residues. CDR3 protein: CASSLDNQPQHF. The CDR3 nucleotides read TGTGCCAGCAGCTTGGACAATCAGCCCCAGCATTTT.

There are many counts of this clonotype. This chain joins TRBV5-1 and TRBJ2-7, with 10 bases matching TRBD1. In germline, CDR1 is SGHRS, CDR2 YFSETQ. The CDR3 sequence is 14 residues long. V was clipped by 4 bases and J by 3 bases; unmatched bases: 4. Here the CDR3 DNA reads TGCGCCAGCAGCCCAGGGACAGGGGTCTACGAGCAGTACTTC. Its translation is CASSPGTGVYEQYF.

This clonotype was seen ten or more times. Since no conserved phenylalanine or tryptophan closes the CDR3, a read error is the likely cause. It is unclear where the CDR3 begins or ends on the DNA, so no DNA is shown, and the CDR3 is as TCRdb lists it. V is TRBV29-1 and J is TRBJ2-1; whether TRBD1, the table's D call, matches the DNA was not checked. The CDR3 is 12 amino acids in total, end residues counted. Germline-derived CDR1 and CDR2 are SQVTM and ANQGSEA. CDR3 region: CSVGRGQGTTGI.

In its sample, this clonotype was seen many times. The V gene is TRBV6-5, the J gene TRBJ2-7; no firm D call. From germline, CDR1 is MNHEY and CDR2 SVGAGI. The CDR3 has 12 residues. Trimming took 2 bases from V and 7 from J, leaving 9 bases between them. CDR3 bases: TGTGCCAGCAGTTACAATCGGGCGGAGCAGTACTTC. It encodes CASSYNRAEQYF.

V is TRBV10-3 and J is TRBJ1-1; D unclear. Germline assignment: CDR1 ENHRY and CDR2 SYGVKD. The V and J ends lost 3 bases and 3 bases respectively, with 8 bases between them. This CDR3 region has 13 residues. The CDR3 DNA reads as TGTGCCATCAGTGATGGGATGGACACTGAAGCTTTCTTT. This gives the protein CAISDGMDTEAFF.

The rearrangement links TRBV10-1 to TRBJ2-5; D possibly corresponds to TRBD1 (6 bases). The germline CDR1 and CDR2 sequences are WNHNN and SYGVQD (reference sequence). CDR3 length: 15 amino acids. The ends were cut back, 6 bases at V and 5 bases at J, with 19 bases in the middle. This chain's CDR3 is CASSPGQTFWETQYF. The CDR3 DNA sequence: TGCGCCAGCAGCCCGGGACAAACGTTTTGGGAGACCCAGTACTTC.

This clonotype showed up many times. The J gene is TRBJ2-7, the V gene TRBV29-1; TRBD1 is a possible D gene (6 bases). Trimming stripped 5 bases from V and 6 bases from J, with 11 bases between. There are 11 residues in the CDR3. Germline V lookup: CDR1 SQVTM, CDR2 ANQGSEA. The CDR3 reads CSVLGGSEQYF. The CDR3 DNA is TGCAGCGTTCTAGGGGGTTCCGAGCAGTACTTC.

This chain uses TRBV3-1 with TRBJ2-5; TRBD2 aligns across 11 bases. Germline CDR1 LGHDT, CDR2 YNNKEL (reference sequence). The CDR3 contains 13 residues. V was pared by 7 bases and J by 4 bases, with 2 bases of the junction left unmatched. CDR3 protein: CASKTSGAETQYF. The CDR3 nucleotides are TGTGCCAGCAAGACTAGCGGGGCAGAGACCCAGTACTTC.

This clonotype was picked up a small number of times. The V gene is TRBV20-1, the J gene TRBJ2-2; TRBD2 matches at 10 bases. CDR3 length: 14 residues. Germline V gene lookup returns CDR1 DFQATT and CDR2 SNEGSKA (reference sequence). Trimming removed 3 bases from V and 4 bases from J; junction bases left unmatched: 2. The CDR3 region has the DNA TGCAGTGCTAGGGTAGCGGGGGGCACCGGGGAGCTGTTTTTT. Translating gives CSARVAGGTGELFF.

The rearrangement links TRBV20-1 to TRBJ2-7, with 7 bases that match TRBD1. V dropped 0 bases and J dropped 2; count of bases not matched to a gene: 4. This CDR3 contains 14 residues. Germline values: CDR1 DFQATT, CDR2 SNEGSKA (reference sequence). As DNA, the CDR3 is TGCAGTGCTAGAGATCCGACAGGGACCTACGAGCAGTACTTC. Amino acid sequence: CSARDPTGTYEQYF.

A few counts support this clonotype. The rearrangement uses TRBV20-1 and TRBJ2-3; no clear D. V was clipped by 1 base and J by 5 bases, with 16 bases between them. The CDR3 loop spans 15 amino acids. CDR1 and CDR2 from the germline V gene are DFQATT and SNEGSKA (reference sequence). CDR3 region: CSARGANLRRDTQYF. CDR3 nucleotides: TGCAGTGCTAGAGGGGCTAACCTACGAAGAGATACGCAGTATTTT.

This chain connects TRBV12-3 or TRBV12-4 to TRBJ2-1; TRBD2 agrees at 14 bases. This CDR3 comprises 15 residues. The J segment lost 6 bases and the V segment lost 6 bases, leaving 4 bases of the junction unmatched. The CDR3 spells CASRWTSGGSNEQFF. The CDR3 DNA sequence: TGTGCCAGCAGGTGGACTAGCGGGGGGTCCAATGAGCAGTTCTTC.